Listed below are T cell receptor beta chains from one sample, sequenced in a study of T cells in Graves' hyperthyroidism and ophthalmopathy. TCRdb re-analysed the multiplex PCR reads in MiXCR, keeping a single row per CDR3 protein. In the table there are about 400,000 distinct CDR3 sequences, under 15% of which are singletons. Material for sequencing was blood. Receptors were obtained from a woman in her thirties with Graves' hyperthyroidism. CDR3s include the opening cysteine and the closing phenylalanine or tryptophan. A D gene is named only where the DNA matches it firmly. Only some rows state a clone size, as once, few, many or a class for expanded clones.

TRBJ2-5,.,TRBV24-1,many,TGTGCCACCAGTGAATCGGAGACCCAGTACTTC,CATSESETQYF
TRBJ2-1,TRBD2,TRBV18,.,TGTGCCAGCTCACAAATACCCCGGGGGGGCTCCTACAATGAGCAGTTCTTC,CASSQIPRGGSYNEQFF
TRBJ1-1,.,TRBV6-5,few,TGTGCCAGCAGTTACTCAGCGGGCATTTTGGCTTTCTTT,CASSYSAGILAFF
TRBJ2-5,.,TRBV30,few,TGTGCCTGGAGTGAGGGATCCAGGAGGGAGACCCAGTACTTC,CAWSEGSRRETQYF
TRBJ2-3,TRBD2,TRBV7-2,few,TGTGCCAGCAGCTTAGCGGTATTCGGCGGGAGACCCCCAGATACGCAGTATTTT,CASSLAVFGGRPPDTQYF
TRBJ2-7,TRBD2,TRBV20-1,many,TGCAGTGCTAGAGATCCAGCTAGCGGGACGTACTACGAGCAGTACTTC,CSARDPASGTYYEQYF
TRBJ1-2,.,TRBV11-1,.,TGTGCCAGCAGCTTAGAAATTATCAACTATGGCTACACCTTC,CASSLEIINYGYTF
TRBJ2-3,TRBD1,TRBV28,many,TGTGCCAGCATTCCCGGGTTAGGGGGCAGAGATACGCAGTATTTT,CASIPGLGGRDTQYF
TRBJ1-3,.,TRBV4-2,.,TGTGCCAGCAGCCAAGCGGCCATTCGGGCGGGAAACACCATATATTTT,CASSQAAIRAGNTIYF
TRBJ1-2,.,TRBV6-1,many,TGTGCCAGCAGGAACTCCGCCGGCTACACCTTC,CASRNSAGYTF
TRBJ1-2,TRBD1,TRBV10-3,.,TGTGCCATCAGCGGGACGACAGGGGCAAACTATGGCTACACCTTC,CAISGTTGANYGYTF
TRBJ1-3,.,TRBV18,many,TGTGCCAGCTCACCACCCGGGACCTGGGCTGGAAACACCATATATTTT,CASSPPGTWAGNTIYF
TRBJ2-7,.,TRBV11-1,once,TGTGCCAGCAGCCCGGCTGGGGGATTGAGCTACGAGCAGTACTTC,CASSPAGGLSYEQYF
TRBJ1-1,.,TRBV6-1,few,TGTGCCAGCAGTCGCTCAACCATCCAGGAGAACACTGAAGCTTTCTTT,CASSRSTIQENTEAFF
TRBJ1-1,.,TRBV4-2,.,TGTGCCAGCAGCGACAGATTTGAAGCTTTCTTT,CASSDRFEAFF
TRBJ2-1,.,TRBV11-2,many,TGTGCCAGCAGCTTGACCGGGAACTATGAGCAGTTCTTC,CASSLTGNYEQFF
TRBJ2-5,.,TRBV20-1,many,TGCAGTGCTTCCCGACAAGAGACCCAGTACTTC,CSASRQETQYF
TRBJ1-1,.,TRBV19,.,TGTGCCAGTAGTACATACTCCGGGACGAGGACTGAAGCTTTCTTT,CASSTYSGTRTEAFF
TRBJ2-2,TRBD2,TRBV30,many,TGTGCCTGGACGGGACTAGCGGGTACCGAGCTGTTTTTT,CAWTGLAGTELFF
TRBJ2-1,.,TRBV9,few,TGTGCCAGCAGCGTGGGGGCGGGGGCGGTTGAGCAGTTCTTC,CASSVGAGAVEQFF
TRBJ2-7,TRBD1,TRBV7-6,few,TGTGCCAGCAGCTCGGAACCGGGACAGGGATCCTACGAGCAGTACTTC,CASSSEPGQGSYEQYF
TRBJ1-5,.,TRBV19,.,TGTGCCAGTAGTAAACGGGAAGGGTGGGTTCAGCCCCAGCATTTT,CASSKREGWVQPQHF
TRBJ2-2,TRBD1,TRBV12-3/TRBV12-4,.,TGTGCCAGCAGTACCGCTTGGGACAGGGCCCCCGGGGAGCTGTTTTTT,CASSTAWDRAPGELFF
TRBJ2-2,TRBD2,TRBV28,many,TGTGCCAGCAGTTCCCCTCGAAGCGGGGCCTCGTACACCGGGGAGCTGTTTTTT,CASSSPRSGASYTGELFF
TRBJ1-6,.,TRBV27,.,TGTGCCAGCAGTTTACCGCGAAGGGGGTATAATTCACCCCTCCACTTT,CASSLPRRGYNSPLHF
TRBJ2-3,.,TRBV7-9,few,TGTGCCAGCAGCTTAGCTCTCTTGCCCGGCAAGGGAACAGATACGCAGTATTTT,CASSLALLPGKGTDTQYF
TRBJ2-1,TRBD2,TRBV11-2,.,TGTGCCAGCAGCTTTCTGGCTAGCGGGGGTTACAATGAGCAGTTCTTC,CASSFLASGGYNEQFF
TRBJ2-5,.,TRBV10-3,many,TGTGCCATCAGTGAGTCAAGAGAGACCCAGTACTTC,CAISESRETQYF
TRBJ1-1,.,TRBV28,many,TGTGCCAGCAGCCACCAGAGGAGGAACACTGAAGCTTTCTTT,CASSHQRRNTEAFF
TRBJ2-7,TRBD2,TRBV11-2,many,TGTGCCAGCAGCTTAGGAAGACTAGCGGGAGGGCCGTCCTACGAGCAGTACTTC,CASSLGRLAGGPSYEQYF
TRBJ2-7,TRBD1,TRBV29-1,many,TGCAGCGTTGAAGGGGAACAGGGGGCGCGCGAGCAGTACTTC,CSVEGEQGAREQYF
TRBJ1-2,.,TRBV6-5,.,TGTGCCAGCAGTTACTACAGGGATGACGACTATGGCTACACCTTC,CASSYYRDDDYGYTF
TRBJ2-1,TRBD2,TRBV2,many,TGTGCCAGCAGGGCTACTAGCGGGGGGTCGAATGAGCAGTTCTTC,CASRATSGGSNEQFF
TRBJ2-7,TRBD2,TRBV6-1,.,TGTGCCAGCGTCAAGCGGGACTCCTACGAGCAGTACTTC,CASVKRDSYEQYF
TRBJ1-2,.,TRBV24-1,few,TGTGCCACCAGGGATACAGGGTTCAATGGCTACACCTTC,CATRDTGFNGYTF